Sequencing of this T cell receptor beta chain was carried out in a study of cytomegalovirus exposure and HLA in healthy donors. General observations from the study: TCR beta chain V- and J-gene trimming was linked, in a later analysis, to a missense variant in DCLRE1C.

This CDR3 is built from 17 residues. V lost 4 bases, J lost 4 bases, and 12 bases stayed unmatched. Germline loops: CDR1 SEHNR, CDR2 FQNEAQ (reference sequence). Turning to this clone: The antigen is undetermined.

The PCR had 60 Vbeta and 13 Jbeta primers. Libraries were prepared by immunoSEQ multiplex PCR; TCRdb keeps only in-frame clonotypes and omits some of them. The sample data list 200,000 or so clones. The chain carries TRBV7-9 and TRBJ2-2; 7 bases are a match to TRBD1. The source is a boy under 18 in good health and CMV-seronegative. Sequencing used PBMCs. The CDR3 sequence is CASSYHDRALSTGELFF. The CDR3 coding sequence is TGTGCCAGCAGCTACCACGACAGGGCACTCAGCACCGGGGAGCTGTTTTTT.